Each of the 21 T cell receptor beta chains below was sequenced from the same sample in a study of blood T cell repertoires in COVID-19. Profiled with immunoSEQ multiplex PCR; TCRdb holds only in-frame clones, not every one. The sample shows about 63,000 clones, roughly 85% of them seen only once. Sequencing input: peripheral blood. The receptors derive from a human donor in a cohort sampled during active COVID-19.

V usage is TRBV5-1 and J usage is TRBJ1-5; 7 nucleotides align to TRBD1. Germline V gene lookup returns CDR1 SGHRS and CDR2 YFSETQ. There are 15 residues in the CDR3. Germline trimming cut 0 bases from V and 4 bases from J; bases unmatched to any gene: 4. CDR3 DNA: TGCGCCAGCAGCTTGGGACAGGGTCGTAATCAGCCCCAGCATTTT. Its translation is CASSLGQGRNQPQHF.

The chain employs TRBV18 and TRBJ1-2, with D hard to call. V lost 1 base and J 4 bases, leaving 10 bases between the germline ends. CDR3 size: 14 residues. Germline V gene sequence: CDR1 KGHSH, CDR2 LQKENI. In DNA form, the CDR3 reads TGTGCCAGCTCACCACGGAACGAGGCCTATGGCTACACCTTC. Amino acid sequence: CASSPRNEAYGYTF.

A few counts support this clone. The rearrangement joins TRBV30 to TRBJ1-6; the D is unclear. V lost 4 bases and J lost 1, with 5 bases in between. The CDR3 covers 13 residues. Germline V CDR1 and CDR2: GTSNPN, SVGIG (reference sequence). The CDR3 DNA follows: TGTGCCTGGATGCGGTCCTATAATTCACCCCTCCACTTT. This encodes CAWMRSYNSPLHF.

The V and J genes are TRBV18 and TRBJ2-3; 7 positions agree with TRBD1. The CDR3 runs to 16 residues. V was pared by 4 bases and J by 2 bases, with 9 bases of the junction left unmatched. Germline V lookup: CDR1 KGHSH, CDR2 LQKENI. The CDR3 loop reads CASSLTLGQNTDTQYF. The CDR3 nucleotides read TGTGCCAGCTCACTCACCCTGGGACAGAACACAGATACGCAGTATTTT. Drawing the rest from reference TRBV18 and TRBJ2-3, the complete variable domain is NAGVMQNPRHLVRRRGQEARLRCSPMKGHSHVYWYRQLPEEGLKFMVYLQKENIIDESGMPKERFSAEFPKEGPSILRIQQVVRGDSAAYFCASSLTLGQNTDTQYFGPGTRLTVL.

CDR3 in amino acids: CASSSGQGQETQYF. CDR3 DNA sequence: TGTGCCAGCAGCTCTGGACAGGGTCAAGAGACCCAGTACTTC. The chain links TRBV5-8 to TRBJ2-5; 8 nucleotides line up with TRBD1. V was clipped by 3 bases and J by 2 bases; unmatched bases: 3. Germline CDR1 reads SGHTS; CDR2 reads YDEGEE. CDR3 length: 14 amino acids.

The chain combines TRBV9 with TRBJ1-1, with D possibly matching TRBD1 (6 bases). Germline V gene sequence: CDR1 SGDLS, CDR2 YYNGEE. This CDR3 comprises 16 residues. Trimming removed 0 bases at V and 6 bases at J, with 18 bases between. DNA of the CDR3: TGTGCCAGCAGCGTAGACCCTCTCAGGGGACGGTCTGAAGCTTTCTTT. Residues: CASSVDPLRGRSEAFF.

This clone has more than one count but fewer than ten. This chain connects TRBV7-2 to TRBJ1-5; 7 bases map to TRBD1. The CDR3 runs 15 residues. The V gene's germline CDR1 is SGHTA and CDR2 FQGNSA. Trimming took 6 bases from V and 5 from J; bases not matched to a gene: 10. DNA of the CDR3: TGTGCCAGCAGTACCCTTCAGGGGGGACATCAGCCCCAGCATTTT. Translating gives CASSTLQGGHQPQHF.

The J gene is TRBJ2-6, the V gene TRBV7-6, with D maybe TRBD2 (7 bases). Looked up from germline, CDR1 is SGHVS and CDR2 is FNYEAQ. Trimming removed 5 bases at V and 1 base at J, with 18 bases between. The length of the CDR3 is 18 residues. CDR3: CASSRKEGGGSGANVLTF. DNA of the CDR3: TGTGCCAGCAGCCGAAAGGAGGGAGGGGGATCTGGGGCCAACGTCCTGACTTTC.

This clone appeared a few times. The chain joins TRBV19 to TRBJ1-1; TRBD1 matches at 10 bases. The germline V gene has CDR1 LNHDA and CDR2 SQIVND (reference sequence). With 5 bases clipped from V and 6 bases from J, the junction kept 9 bases outside the gene matches. CDR3 length: 15 amino acids. CDR3 coding DNA: TGTGCCAGTAGTCCTCAGGACAGGGGGTGGCCTGAAGCTTTCTTT. Encoded protein: CASSPQDRGWPEAFF.

The V call is TRBV28, the J call TRBJ2-2; a weak D match, TRBD2 (5 bases). Per germline, CDR1 MDHEN and CDR2 SYDVKM. The CDR3 has 15 amino acids. The V and J ends lost 6 bases and 10 bases respectively, with 21 bases between them. The CDR3 here is CASSPQGLLGPELFF. The CDR3 coding sequence is TGTGCCAGCAGCCCCCAAGGACTTCTTGGACCGGAGCTGTTTTTT.

The rearrangement joins TRBV24-1 to TRBJ2-1; 11 bases fit TRBD1. Per germline, CDR1 KGHDR and CDR2 SFDVKD. V lost 4 bases, J lost 4 bases, and 5 bases stayed unmatched. This CDR3 is built from 16 residues. The DNA for the CDR3 is TGTGCCACCAGTGAACCCGGGACAGGGGGTTACAATGAGCAGTTCTTC. Amino acids: CATSEPGTGGYNEQFF.

The rearrangement joins TRBV11-1 to TRBJ1-1; TRBD1 aligns across 7 bases. CDR1 and CDR2 from the germline V gene are SGHAT and FQDESV (reference sequence). The V gene end was trimmed by 6 bases and the J gene end by 8 bases; junction bases not matched to a gene: 6. This CDR3 region has 12 residues. DNA for the CDR3: TGTGCCAGCAGGACACAGGGGTCCGAAGCTTTCTTT. It translates to CASRTQGSEAFF.

This sequence joins TRBV11-2 and TRBJ2-5; TRBD2 aligns across 8 bases. Germline CDR1 is SGHAT and CDR2 is FQNNGV. J was trimmed by 5 bases and V by 5 bases; bases with no gene match: 10. CDR3 size: 15 residues. The CDR3, as DNA: TGTGCCAGCAGCACCGCGGGGGGAGCGGGGGAGACCCAGTACTTC. Residues: CASSTAGGAGETQYF.

The chain couples TRBV11-1 to TRBJ2-7, with D perhaps matching TRBD1 (5 bases). The CDR3 sequence is 13 residues long. V was clipped by 5 bases and J by 3 bases, with 11 bases between them. Germline CDR1 is SGHAT and CDR2 is FQDESV (reference sequence). The CDR3 DNA is TGTGCCAGCAGCCCTGGACACCTCTACGAGCAGTACTTC. Its protein is CASSPGHLYEQYF.

This chain links TRBV6-5 with TRBJ1-1; D call uncertain. The CDR3 loop spans 13 amino acids. Germline CDR1 reads MNHEY; CDR2 reads SVGAGI. V was shortened by 2 bases and J by 5 bases, with 9 bases between the two germline ends. CDR3 bases: TGTGCCAGCAGTTACGATTCGGGTACTGAAGCTTTCTTT. It yields the protein CASSYDSGTEAFF.

CDR3 nucleotide sequence: TGTGCCAGCAGCGAAGCCAGGAATAGCAATCAGCCCCAGCATTTT. This codes for CASSEARNSNQPQHF. The chain uses TRBV7-9 and TRBJ1-5; D call uncertain. Germline lookup yields CDR1 SEHNR and CDR2 FQNEAQ (reference sequence). The V gene lost 5 bases and the J gene lost 0 bases, with 11 bases spanning the gap. The length of the CDR3 is 15 residues.

J is TRBJ2-7 and V is TRBV7-8; 7 positions agree with TRBD1. V was clipped by 2 bases and J by 4 bases; unmatched bases: 11. The CDR3 is made up of 16 amino acids. The V gene's germline CDR1 is SGHVS and CDR2 FQNEAQ. CDR3 coding DNA: TGTGCCAGCAGCTTAACGGCTTTTGAGGGGGCTTACGAGCAGTACTTC. Encoded protein: CASSLTAFEGAYEQYF.

V and J are TRBV7-9 and TRBJ2-2, with TRBD1 identical over 8 bases. This CDR3 is built from 15 residues. Germline V CDR1 and CDR2: SEHNR, FQNEAQ (reference sequence). Germline trimming cut 5 bases from V and 4 bases from J; bases unmatched to any gene: 6. The CDR3 nucleotides are TGTGCCAGCAGCCATTGGGACAGGCCCACCGGGGAGCTGTTTTTT. Residues: CASSHWDRPTGELFF. The full variable domain, its missing parts supplied by reference TRBV7-9 and TRBJ2-2, is DTGVSQNPRHKITKRGQNVTFRCDPISEHNRLYWYRQTLGQGPEFLTYFQNEAQLEKSRLLSDRFSAERPKGSFSTLEIQRTEQGDSAMYLCASSHWDRPTGELFFGEGSRLTVL.

This rearrangement joins TRBV5-1 to TRBJ2-1; TRBD2 matches 12 bases. Per the germline V gene, CDR1 is SGHRS and CDR2 is YFSETQ. CDR3 length: 15 amino acids. V dropped 6 bases and J dropped 5; count of bases not matched to a gene: 6. DNA for the CDR3: TGCGCCAGCACCCTCAGACTAGCGGGGGACAATGAGCAGTTCTTC. Protein product: CASTLRLAGDNEQFF.

This clone was seen only a few times. The rearrangement joins TRBV5-1 to TRBJ2-1, with 7 nucleotides matching TRBD1. Germline CDR1 SGHRS, CDR2 YFSETQ. Trimming took 4 bases from V and 7 from J; bases not matched to a gene: 11. The CDR3 covers 15 residues. CDR3 nucleotide sequence: TGCGCCAGCAGCAACCGGGACAGTAAAAAGAATGAGCAGTTCTTC. Translation: CASSNRDSKKNEQFF.

The genes are TRBV6-5 and TRBJ2-2, with D possibly being TRBD1 (5 bases). Trimming took off 5 bases at V and 5 bases at J, with 9 bases between the two ends. The CDR3 is 13 amino acids. Per germline, CDR1 MNHEY and CDR2 SVGAGI. In nucleotides, the CDR3 is TGTGCCAGCAGTCCTAAGGGGACCGGGGAGCTGTTTTTT. It is translated as CASSPKGTGELFF.